This T cell receptor beta chain appears in the sequencing data of a study of T cells in Graves' hyperthyroidism and ophthalmopathy. Study-level results: Most thyroid clonotypes expanded above 0.001 were also detected in blood.

TCR beta CDR3 region amplification was performed from RNA transcripts. First-round RT-PCR targeting the TCR CDR3 was performed with the HTBI primer set. TCRdb itself ran the multiplex PCR reads through MiXCR, one entry per CDR3 protein. The sample consists of roughly 170,000 distinct CDR3 sequences, about 18% of them appearing once. This clonotype appeared many times. Its antigen is as yet unknown. This TCR came from a woman between 50 and 59 years old with Graves' hyperthyroidism. Sample: blood.

CDR3 loop: CASSYSENTEAFF. The CDR3 DNA sequence: TGTGCCAGCAGTTATTCCGAGAACACTGAAGCTTTCTTT. The chain uses TRBV6-6 and TRBJ1-1, with D uncertain. V lost 3 bases and J lost 1, with 6 bases in between. The CDR3 consists of 13 residues. The germline V gene encodes CDR1 MNHNY and CDR2 SVGAGI (reference sequence).